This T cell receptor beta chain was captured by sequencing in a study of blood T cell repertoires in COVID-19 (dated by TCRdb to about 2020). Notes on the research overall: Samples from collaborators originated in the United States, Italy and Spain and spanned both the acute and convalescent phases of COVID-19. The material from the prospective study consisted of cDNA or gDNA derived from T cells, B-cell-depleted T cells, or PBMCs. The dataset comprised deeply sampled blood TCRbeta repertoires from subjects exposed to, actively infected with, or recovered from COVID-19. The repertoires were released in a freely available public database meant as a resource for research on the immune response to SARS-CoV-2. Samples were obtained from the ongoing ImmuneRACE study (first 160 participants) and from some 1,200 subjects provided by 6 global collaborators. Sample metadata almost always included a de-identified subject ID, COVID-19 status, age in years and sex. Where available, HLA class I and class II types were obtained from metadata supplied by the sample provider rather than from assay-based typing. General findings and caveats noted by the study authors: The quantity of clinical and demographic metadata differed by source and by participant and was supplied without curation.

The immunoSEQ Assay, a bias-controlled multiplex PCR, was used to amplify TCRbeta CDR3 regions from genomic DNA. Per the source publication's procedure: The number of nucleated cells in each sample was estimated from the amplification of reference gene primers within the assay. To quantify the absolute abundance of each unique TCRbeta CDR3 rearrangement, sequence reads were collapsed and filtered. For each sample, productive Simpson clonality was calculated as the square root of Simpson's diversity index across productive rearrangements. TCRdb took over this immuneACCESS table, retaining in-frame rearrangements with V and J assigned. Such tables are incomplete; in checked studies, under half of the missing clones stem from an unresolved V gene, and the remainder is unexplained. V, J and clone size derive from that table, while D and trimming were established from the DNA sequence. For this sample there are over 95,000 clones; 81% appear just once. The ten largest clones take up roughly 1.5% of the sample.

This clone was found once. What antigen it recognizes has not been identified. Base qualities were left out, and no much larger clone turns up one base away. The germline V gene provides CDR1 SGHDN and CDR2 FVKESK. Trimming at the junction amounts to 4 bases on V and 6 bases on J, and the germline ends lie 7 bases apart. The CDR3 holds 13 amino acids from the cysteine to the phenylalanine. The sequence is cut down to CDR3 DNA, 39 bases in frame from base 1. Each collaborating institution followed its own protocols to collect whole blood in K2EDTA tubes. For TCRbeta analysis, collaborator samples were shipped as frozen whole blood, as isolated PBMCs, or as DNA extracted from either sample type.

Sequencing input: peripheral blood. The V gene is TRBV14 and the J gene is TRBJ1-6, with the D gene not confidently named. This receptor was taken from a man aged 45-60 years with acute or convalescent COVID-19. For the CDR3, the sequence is CASSLYSNSPLHF. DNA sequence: TGTGCCAGCAGCCTCTACAGTAATTCACCCCTCCACTTT.